This passage covers 6 T cell receptor beta chains from one sample sequenced in a study of cytomegalovirus exposure and HLA in healthy donors. The PCR was carried out with 60 Vbeta primers and 13 Jbeta primers. TCRdb's table, derived via immunoSEQ multiplex PCR, lists solely in-frame clones and lacks some. The profile shows more than 110,000 clones, 75% to 80% of them singletons. Sequencing used PBMCs. All receptors derive from a man between 18 and 29 years old in good health and CMV-seronegative.

The gene calls are TRBV27 and TRBJ2-5, with a weak D call TRBD2 (6 bases). The germline V gene encodes CDR1 MNHEY and CDR2 SMNVEV (reference sequence). There are 17 residues in the CDR3. Trimming took off 0 bases at V and 4 bases at J, with 18 bases between the two ends. CDR3: CASSLSFGLAIRETQYF. CDR3 nucleotides: TGTGCCAGCAGTTTATCTTTCGGGCTAGCGATCAGAGAGACCCAGTACTTC.

The chain links TRBV15 to TRBJ2-5; 14 nucleotides match TRBD2. The J call may be incorrect, as the DNA end agrees better with TRBJ2-7. Germline CDR1 LNHNV, CDR2 YYDKDF (reference sequence). This CDR3 comprises 14 residues. The CDR3 sequence: CATSSGTSGSEQYF. The CDR3 DNA sequence: TGTGCCACCAGCTCAGGGACTAGCGGGAGCGAGCAGTACTTC.

This clone has only one observation. The V gene is TRBV7-9, the J gene TRBJ1-4; D gene unclear. V lost 0 bases and J 0 bases, leaving 8 bases between the germline ends. The CDR3 loop spans 16 amino acids. Germline V gives CDR1 SEHNR, CDR2 FQNEAQ (reference sequence). The DNA for the CDR3 is TGTGCCAGCAGCTTAGCCCGAGCCACAACTAATGAAAAACTGTTTTTT. Protein: CASSLARATTNEKLFF.

The chain uses TRBV5-1 and TRBJ1-3; 7 nucleotides agree with TRBD1. Losses at the gene ends were 4 bases for V and 2 bases for J; bases not matched to a gene: 3. Germline V CDR1 and CDR2: SGHRS, YFSETQ. This CDR3 comprises 14 residues. This CDR3 is CASSETGTGNTIYF. As DNA, the CDR3 is TGCGCCAGCAGCGAGACAGGGACTGGAAACACCATATATTTT.

The chain has TRBV5-4 and TRBJ2-5; TRBD2 agrees at 7 bases. CDR3 length equals 13 residues. Germline CDR1 is SGHNT and CDR2 is YYREEE (reference sequence). The V and J ends lost 6 bases and 5 bases, in that order; junction bases with no gene match: 7. DNA for the CDR3: TGTGCCAGCAAGGTGTGGGAGGGGGAGACCCAGTACTTC. It yields the protein CASKVWEGETQYF. The full variable domain, rest sourced from reference TRBV5-4 and TRBJ2-5, is ETGVTQSPTHLIKTRGQQVTLRCSSQSGHNTVSWYQQALGQGPQFIFQYYREEENGRGNFPPRFSGLQFPNYSSELNVNALELDDSALYLCASKVWEGETQYFGPGTRLLVL.

The chain employs TRBV19 and TRBJ2-7; 8 positions agree with TRBD1. Unmatched junction bases numbered 7, after V lost 5 bases and J lost 7 bases. CDR1 is LNHDA and CDR2 is SQIVND in the germline V gene (reference sequence). There are 13 residues in the CDR3. The CDR3 loop reads CASSSTGGGEQYF. The CDR3 nucleotides are TGTGCCAGTAGTTCCACAGGGGGTGGGGAGCAGTACTTC.